This T cell receptor beta chain came from a study of blood T cell repertoires in COVID-19. Whole-study context: Whether acute or convalescent, the COVID-19 samples came from the United States, Italy and Spain. Sources were T cells, B-cell-depleted T cells, or PBMCs; the material itself was cDNA or gDNA.

The CDR3 is 13 residues long. Per germline, CDR1 MNHEY and CDR2 SVGAGI. V lost 7 bases and J lost 3, with 13 bases in between. Methods used by the authors: Amplified reference gene primers provided the basis for estimating nucleated cell counts. Clones were read by immunoSEQ multiplex PCR, and TCRdb kept only the in-frame ones, dropping some. V and J calls and clone size are as listed in that table; D and trimming were resolved from the DNA. This sample carries a few hundred thousand clones, 88% of them seen once, and the ten largest clones take roughly 3.9%. The sequencing sample was made of peripheral blood. This TCR was sampled from a man aged 55 to 70 who had recovered from COVID-19. The chain has TRBV6-5 and TRBJ2-7; no clear D. In DNA form, the CDR3 reads TGTGCCAGCACCCCCGCAGTCAACTACGAGCAGTACTTC. Residues: CASTPAVNYEQYF.